This TCR beta chain was found in a study of blood T cell repertoires in COVID-19. Looking at the study overall: COVID-19 samples from acute and convalescent phases originated in the United States, Italy and Spain. PBMCs, B-cell-depleted T cells, or T cells were the source of the cDNA or gDNA that made up the material.

Authors' methods: For nucleated cells, counts were estimated from reference gene primer amplification. The method was immunoSEQ multiplex PCR; TCRdb's version includes in-frame clones alone and lacks a portion of them. D and trimming were read from the DNA, whereas the V and J calls and clone size are those reported in that table. Among approximately 61,000 clones listed, 70% to 90% were seen once. CDR3 size: 14 residues. V gave up 8 bases and J gave up 2 bases, with 15 bases separating them. The germline CDR1 and CDR2 sequences are ENHRY and SYGVKD. V usage is TRBV10-3 and J usage is TRBJ1-2, with D unclear. The sequence derives from a woman aged 80 or over with active COVID-19. Sequenced sample: peripheral blood. The CDR3 spells CAIGDQSPNYGYTF. Here the CDR3 DNA reads TGTGCCATCGGAGATCAGTCCCCGAACTATGGCTACACCTTC.